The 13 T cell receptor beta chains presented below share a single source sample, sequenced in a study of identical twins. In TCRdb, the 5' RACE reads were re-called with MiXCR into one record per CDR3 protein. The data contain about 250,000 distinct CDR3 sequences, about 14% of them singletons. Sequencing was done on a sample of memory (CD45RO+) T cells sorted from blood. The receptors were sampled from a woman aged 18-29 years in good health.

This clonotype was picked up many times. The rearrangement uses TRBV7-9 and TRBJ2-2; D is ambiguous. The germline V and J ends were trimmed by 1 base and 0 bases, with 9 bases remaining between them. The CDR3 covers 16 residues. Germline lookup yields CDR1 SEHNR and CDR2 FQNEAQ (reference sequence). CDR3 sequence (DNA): TGTGCCAGCAGCTTAGTTGCAGGACCGAACACCGGGGAGCTGTTTTTT. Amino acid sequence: CASSLVAGPNTGELFF.

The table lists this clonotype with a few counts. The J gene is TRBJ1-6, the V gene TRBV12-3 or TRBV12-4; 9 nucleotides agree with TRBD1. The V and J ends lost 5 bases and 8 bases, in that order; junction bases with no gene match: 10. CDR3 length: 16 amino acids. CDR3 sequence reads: CASSPDRGLHDSPLHF. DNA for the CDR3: TGTGCCAGCAGTCCGGACAGGGGACTCCATGATTCACCCCTCCACTTT.

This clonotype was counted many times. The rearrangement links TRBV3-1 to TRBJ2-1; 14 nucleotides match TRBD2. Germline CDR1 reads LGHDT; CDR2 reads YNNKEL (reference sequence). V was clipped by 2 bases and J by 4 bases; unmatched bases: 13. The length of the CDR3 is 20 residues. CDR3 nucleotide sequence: TGTGCCAGCAGCCAATGGGGCGGGACTAGCGGGAGTCACCTGTACAATGAGCAGTTCTTC. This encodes CASSQWGGTSGSHLYNEQFF.

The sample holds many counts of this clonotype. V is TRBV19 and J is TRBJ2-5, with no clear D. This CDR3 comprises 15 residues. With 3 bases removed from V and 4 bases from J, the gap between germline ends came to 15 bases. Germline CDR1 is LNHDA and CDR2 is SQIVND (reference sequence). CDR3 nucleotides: TGTGCCAGTAGTATGGGCACCGCGAAGCCAGAGACCCAGTACTTC. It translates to CASSMGTAKPETQYF.

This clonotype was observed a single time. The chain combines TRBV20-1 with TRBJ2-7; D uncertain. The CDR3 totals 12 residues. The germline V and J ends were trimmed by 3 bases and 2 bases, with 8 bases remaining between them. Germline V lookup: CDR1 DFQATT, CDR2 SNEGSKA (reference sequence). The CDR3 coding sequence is TGCAGTGCTAGTGGCAACGCCTACGAGCAGTACTTC. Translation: CSASGNAYEQYF.

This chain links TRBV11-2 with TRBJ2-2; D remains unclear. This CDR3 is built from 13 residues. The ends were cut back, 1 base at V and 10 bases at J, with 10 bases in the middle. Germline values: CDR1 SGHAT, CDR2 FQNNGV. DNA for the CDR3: TGTGCCAGCAGCTTAGGACTTCGAAAGGAGCTGTTTTTT. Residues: CASSLGLRKELFF. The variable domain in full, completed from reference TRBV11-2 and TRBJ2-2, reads EAGVAQSPRYKIIEKRQSVAFWCNPISGHATLYWYQQILGQGPKLLIQFQNNGVVDDSQLPKDRFSAERLKGVDSTLKIQPAKLEDSAVYLCASSLGLRKELFFGEGSRLTVL.

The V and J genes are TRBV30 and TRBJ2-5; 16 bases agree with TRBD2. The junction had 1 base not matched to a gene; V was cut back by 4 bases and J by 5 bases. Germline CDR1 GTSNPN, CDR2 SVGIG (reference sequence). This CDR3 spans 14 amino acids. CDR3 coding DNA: TGTGCCTGGACGGGACTAGCGGGAGGGGAGACCCAGTACTTC. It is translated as CAWTGLAGGETQYF.

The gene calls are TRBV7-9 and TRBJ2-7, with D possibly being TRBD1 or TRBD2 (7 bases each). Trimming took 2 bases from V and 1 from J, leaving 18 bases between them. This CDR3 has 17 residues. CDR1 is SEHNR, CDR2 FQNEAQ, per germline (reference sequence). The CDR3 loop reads CASSLSGTAKGSYEQYF. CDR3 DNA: TGTGCCAGCAGCTTAAGCGGGACAGCCAAAGGATCCTACGAGCAGTACTTC.

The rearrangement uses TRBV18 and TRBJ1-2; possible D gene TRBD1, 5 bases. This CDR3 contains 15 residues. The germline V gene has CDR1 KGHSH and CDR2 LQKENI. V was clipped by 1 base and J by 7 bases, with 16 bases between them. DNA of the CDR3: TGTGCCAGCTCACCACGCGACAGCACGAGGGGTGGCTACACCTTC. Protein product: CASSPRDSTRGGYTF.

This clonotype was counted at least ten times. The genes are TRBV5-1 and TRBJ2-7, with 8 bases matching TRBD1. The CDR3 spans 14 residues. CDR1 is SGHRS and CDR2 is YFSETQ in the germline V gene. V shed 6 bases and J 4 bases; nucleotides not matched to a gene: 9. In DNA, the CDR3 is TGCGCCAGCATGTTGGGGACAGGCCATTACGAGCAGTACTTC. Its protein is CASMLGTGHYEQYF. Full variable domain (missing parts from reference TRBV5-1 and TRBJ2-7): KAGVTQTPRYLIKTRGQQVTLSCSPISGHRSVSWYQQTPGQGLQFLFEYFSETQRNKGNFPGRFSGRQFSNSRSEMNVSTLELGDSALYLCASMLGTGHYEQYFGPGTRLTVT.

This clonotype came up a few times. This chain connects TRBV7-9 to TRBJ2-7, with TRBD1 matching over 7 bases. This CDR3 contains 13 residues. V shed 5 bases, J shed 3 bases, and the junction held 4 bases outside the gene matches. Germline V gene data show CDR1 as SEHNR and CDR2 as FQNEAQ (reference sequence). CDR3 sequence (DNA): TGTGCCAGCAGCATGGGACAGCTCTACGAGCAGTACTTC. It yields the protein CASSMGQLYEQYF.

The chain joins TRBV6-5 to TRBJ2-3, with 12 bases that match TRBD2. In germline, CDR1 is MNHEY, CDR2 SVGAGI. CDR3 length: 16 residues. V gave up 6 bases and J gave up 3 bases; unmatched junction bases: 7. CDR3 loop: CASRFTSGGRTDTQYF. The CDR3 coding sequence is TGTGCCAGCAGATTTACTAGCGGGGGGAGAACAGATACGCAGTATTTT.

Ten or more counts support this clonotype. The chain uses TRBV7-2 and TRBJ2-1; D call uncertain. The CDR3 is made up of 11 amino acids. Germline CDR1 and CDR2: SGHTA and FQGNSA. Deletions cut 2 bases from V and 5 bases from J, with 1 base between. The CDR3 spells CASSLHNEQFF. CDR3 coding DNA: TGTGCCAGCAGCTTACACAATGAGCAGTTCTTC.